This entry lists 10 T cell receptor beta chains sequenced from one sample in a study of cytomegalovirus exposure and HLA in healthy donors. Primers: 60 Vbeta forward and 13 Jbeta reverse. The protocol was immunoSEQ multiplex PCR, while the TCRdb copy is restricted to in-frame clones and leaves out a portion. The table has some 130,000 clones, 60% to 85% seen once. Sequencing used PBMCs. These receptors originate from a man younger than 40 in good health and CMV-seronegative.

The chain employs TRBV30 and TRBJ2-7, with D possibly TRBD2 on 6 matching bases. The CDR3 sequence is 14 residues long. V was clipped by 3 bases and J by 0 bases, with 12 bases between them. Germline values: CDR1 GTSNPN, CDR2 SVGIG (reference sequence). The CDR3 bases are TGTGCCTGGAGGGCCGGGACTTCCTCCTACGAGCAGTACTTC. This codes for CAWRAGTSSYEQYF.

V gene TRBV9 combines with J gene TRBJ2-7, with 9 bases lining up with TRBD1. V lost 2 bases and J lost 4; bases outside the gene matches: 7. Germline V gene sequence: CDR1 SGDLS, CDR2 YYNGEE. The length of the CDR3 is 15 residues. The CDR3 DNA sequence: TGTGCCAGCAGCGTCGGGGACAGGGCCCTGTACGAGCAGTACTTC. It translates to CASSVGDRALYEQYF.

The rearrangement uses TRBV2 and TRBJ2-5; 11 bases are a match to TRBD1. Germline V gene lookup returns CDR1 SNHLY and CDR2 FYNNEI. Trimming at V came to 5 bases and at J to 5 bases, leaving 4 bases not matched to a gene. This CDR3 has 14 residues. CDR3 sequence reads: CASSSGTGGETQYF. CDR3 DNA sequence: TGTGCCAGCAGTTCCGGGACAGGGGGGGAGACCCAGTACTTC.

This sequence joins TRBV10-1 and TRBJ2-5, with a possible D match to TRBD2 (5 bases). Per the germline V gene, CDR1 is WNHNN and CDR2 is SYGVQD (reference sequence). This CDR3 contains 17 residues. V was clipped by 2 bases and J by 3 bases, with 19 bases between them. The CDR3 is CASSERQATGSEETQYF. The CDR3 nucleotides are TGCGCCAGCAGTGAGCGGCAGGCCACGGGGTCGGAAGAGACCCAGTACTTC.

This sequence joins TRBV7-8 and TRBJ2-7; weak D call: TRBD1 (5 bases). The length of the CDR3 is 14 residues. The ends were cut back, 0 bases at V and 6 bases at J, with 12 bases in the middle. Per germline, CDR1 SGHVS and CDR2 FQNEAQ. The CDR3 DNA follows: TGTGCCAGCAGCTTAGCCAGGGTGGACGGCGAGCAGTACTTC. Amino acid sequence: CASSLARVDGEQYF.

The chain combines TRBV10-3 with TRBJ2-7; D is ambiguous. The length of the CDR3 is 14 residues. V gave up 2 bases and J gave up 0 bases, with 8 bases separating them. Germline CDR1 is ENHRY and CDR2 is SYGVKD. This chain's CDR3 is CAISEEAGSYEQYF. CDR3 nucleotide sequence: TGTGCCATCAGTGAGGAAGCAGGCTCCTACGAGCAGTACTTC.

The V call is TRBV30, the J call TRBJ2-6; possible D gene TRBD2, 5 bases. Per the germline V gene, CDR1 is GTSNPN and CDR2 is SVGIG (reference sequence). The V and J ends lost 1 base and 0 bases respectively, with 13 bases between them. CDR3 length: 17 amino acids. CDR3 loop: CAWSAGLTTSGANVLTF. The CDR3 DNA follows: TGTGCCTGGAGTGCTGGACTCACCACCTCTGGGGCCAACGTCCTGACTTTC.

This sequence joins TRBV4-2 and TRBJ2-3, with D tentatively TRBD2 (5 bases). Per the germline V gene, CDR1 is LGHNA and CDR2 is YNFKEQ. Trimming cost V 4 bases and J 4 bases, with 21 bases left between them. CDR3 length: 17 amino acids. This CDR3 is CASSLAPAGGGADTQYF. In nucleotides, the CDR3 is TGTGCCAGCAGCCTTGCCCCGGCGGGTGGAGGAGCAGATACGCAGTATTTT.

The rearrangement joins TRBV6-1 to TRBJ1-2; the match to TRBD1 covers 7 bases. V gave up 4 bases and J gave up 7 bases; unmatched junction bases: 6. The germline V gene has CDR1 MNHNS and CDR2 SASEGT. This CDR3 contains 13 residues. The CDR3 sequence is CASSATQGSGYTF. The CDR3 DNA follows: TGTGCCAGCAGTGCGACACAGGGGTCTGGCTACACCTTC.

CDR3 sequence (DNA): TGTGCCAGCAGCTTGTATGGGCTCTCTGGAAACACCATATATTTT. Protein: CASSLYGLSGNTIYF. This chain connects TRBV5-4 to TRBJ1-3; D uncertain. There are 15 residues in the CDR3. Trimming took 1 base from V and 0 from J, leaving 8 bases between them. The germline gives CDR1 SGHNT, CDR2 YYREEE (reference sequence).